This T cell receptor beta chain was identified during a study of blood T cells in healthy people across ages. As for the study in general: Per every two T cells, about one barcoded beta molecule was captured by template switching.

The CDR3 has 14 amino acids. Germline V gene sequence: CDR1 SGHRS, CDR2 YFSETQ. In this sample, this clonotype turned up a few times. Its antigen is as yet unknown. Study findings and constraints: A strong correlation between TCR beta diversity and naive T cell percentage was seen. Estimates based on one million T cells were treated as lower bounds.

Isolated per sample were at least 6 million PBMCs. Together with a sample-barcoded 5' primer, a J-beta primer mix was included in a second PCR lasting about 6 to 11 cycles. Each CDR3 protein gets one entry after TCRdb re-called the 5' RACE reads with MiXCR. This sample has hundreds of thousands of distinct CDR3 sequences; roughly 26% occur once, and the top ten carry over 25%. The sequenced sample was blood. The chain employs TRBV5-1 and TRBJ2-5; 9 bases agree with TRBD2. The J call may be in error: the DNA end matches TRBJ2-1 better. The source is an older woman in good health. CDR3 in amino acids: CASSRGTSINEQFF. CDR3 DNA sequence: TGCGCCAGCAGCCGCGGGACTAGCATCAATGAGCAGTTCTTC.